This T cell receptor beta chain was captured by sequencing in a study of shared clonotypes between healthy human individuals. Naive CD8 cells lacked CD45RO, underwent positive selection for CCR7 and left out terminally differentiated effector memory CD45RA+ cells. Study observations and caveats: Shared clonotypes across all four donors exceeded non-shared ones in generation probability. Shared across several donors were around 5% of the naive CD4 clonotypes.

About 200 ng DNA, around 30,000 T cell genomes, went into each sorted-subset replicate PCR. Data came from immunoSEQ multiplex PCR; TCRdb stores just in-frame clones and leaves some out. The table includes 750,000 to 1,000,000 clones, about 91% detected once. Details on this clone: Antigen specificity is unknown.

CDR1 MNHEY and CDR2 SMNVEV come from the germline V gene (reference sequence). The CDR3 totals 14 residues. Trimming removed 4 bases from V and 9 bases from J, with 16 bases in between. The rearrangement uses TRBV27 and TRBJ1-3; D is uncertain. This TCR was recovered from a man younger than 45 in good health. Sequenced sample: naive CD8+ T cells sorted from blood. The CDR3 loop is CASSSQVPYGTIYF. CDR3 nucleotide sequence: TGTGCCAGCAGTTCGCAGGTGCCTTATGGCACCATATATTTT.